This TCR beta chain is from a study of Graves' ophthalmopathy and Graves' hyperthyroidism. Findings of the study overall: Sensitivity of roughly 88% and specificity of 65% to 83% were achieved when a 13-signature model separated ophthalmopathy from stable hyperthyroidism.

This clonotype showed up many times. Its antigen is not known. Investigators amplified TCR beta CDR3 regions from RNA transcripts. Second-round multiplex PCR followed a first-round RT-PCR using HTBI primers. Using its own MiXCR run on the multiplex PCR reads, TCRdb lists one record per CDR3 protein. This table has fewer than 400,000 distinct CDR3 sequences, about 18% appearing once. Germline values: CDR1 LNHDA, CDR2 SQIVND (reference sequence). V was clipped by 4 bases and J by 3 bases, with 9 bases between them. The length of the CDR3 is 14 residues. The gene calls are TRBV19 and TRBJ2-2; no firm D call. The clonotype comes from a woman between 18 and 30 years old with Graves' ophthalmopathy. Sequenced sample: peripheral blood. The DNA for the CDR3 is TGTGCCAGTAGTAACCCGGCGGACACCGGGGAGCTGTTTTTT. Its protein is CASSNPADTGELFF.